Listed below are T cell receptor beta chains from one sample, sequenced in a study of neoadjuvant anti-PD-1 for oral cavity cancer. Profiled with immunoSEQ multiplex PCR; TCRdb holds only in-frame clones, not every one. Among about 7,000 clones, around 76% were seen once, and the ten largest hold approximately 3.6%. The sequencing used PBMCs, collected before nivolumab (anti-PD-1) treatment. These receptors were obtained from a person between 35 and 79 years old with oral cavity squamous cell carcinoma. Both conserved end residues are part of each CDR3. D genes are given only for firm matches. Only some rows state a clone size, as once, few, many or a class for expanded clones.

>TRBV6-1|once|-|TRBJ1-1
CASGGLNTEAFF
TGTGCCAGCGGAGGGTTGAACACTGAAGCTTTCTTT
>TRBV7-9|-|TRBD2|TRBJ2-7
CASSPGTSGLYEQYF
TGTGCCAGCAGCCCCGGGACTAGCGGACTCTACGAGCAGTACTTC
>TRBV2|-|TRBD1|TRBJ2-6
CASSRDRGSGANVLTF
TGTGCCAGCAGCCGGGACAGGGGTTCTGGGGCCAACGTCCTGACTTTC
>TRBV7-2|-|-|TRBJ1-6
CASSLYRDTNSPLHF
TGTGCCAGCAGTTTGTACCGGGACACTAATTCACCCCTCCACTTT
>TRBV10-3|-|-|TRBJ2-7
CAISDRDRTNEQYF
TGTGCCATCAGTGACCGAGACAGAACGAACGAGCAGTACTTC
>TRBV5-6|few|-|TRBJ1-6
CASSSVLRSSYNSPLHF
TGTGCCAGCAGCTCGGTACTTCGGAGCTCCTATAATTCACCCCTCCACTTT
>TRBV21-1|-|-|TRBJ2-7
CASSLGGTGESYEQYF
TGTGCCAGCAGTTTGGGGGGGACAGGAGAGTCCTACGAGCAGTACTTC
>TRBV28|few|-|TRBJ1-6
CASSLGGGAPYNSPLHF
TGTGCCAGCAGTTTAGGTGGAGGGGCACCCTATAATTCACCCCTCCACTTT
>TRBV29-1|few|-|TRBJ1-2
CSVRDITYDYTF
TGCAGCGTTAGAGACATAACCTACGACTACACCTTC
>TRBV10-3|-|TRBD1|TRBJ1-5
CATTPGTGGKSSNQPQHF
TGTGCCACCACCCCAGGGACAGGGGGCAAGTCTAGCAATCAGCCCCAGCATTTT
>TRBV15|once|TRBD2|TRBJ2-3
CATSRVRGGPPSTDTQYF
TGTGCCACCAGCAGAGTGCGGGGGGGCCCTCCTAGCACAGATACGCAGTATTTT
>TRBV5-8|-|TRBD1|TRBJ2-7
CASSPPGGPGRQYF
TGTGCCAGCAGCCCCCCAGGGGGCCCGGGTAGGCAGTACTTC
>TRBV27|-|TRBD1|TRBJ2-7
CASSLLGRGSYEQYF
TGTGCCAGCAGTTTATTAGGCAGGGGGTCCTACGAGCAGTACTTC
>TRBV7-9|-|-|TRBJ1-6
CASSLMRQHNSPLHF
TGTGCCAGCAGCTTAATGCGACAGCATAATTCACCCCTCCACTTT
>TRBV4-3|few|TRBD1|TRBJ1-4
CASSQGLGTVEKLFF
TGCGCCAGCAGCCAAGGTTTGGGGACAGTAGAAAAACTGTTTTTT
>TRBV19|few|-|TRBJ1-2
CASGEGRRGYTF
TGTGCCAGTGGTGAGGGACGACGGGGCTACACCTTC
>TRBV7-2|-|-|TRBJ1-1
CASSVTGNTEAFF
TGTGCCAGCAGCGTCACAGGGAACACTGAAGCTTTCTTT
>TRBV9|-|TRBD1|TRBJ1-2
CASSAGTGNSYTF
TGTGCCAGCAGCGCAGGGACAGGGAATAGCTACACCTTC
>TRBV29-1|once|TRBD2|TRBJ2-5
CSVGPGGGDQETQYF
TGCAGCGTTGGCCCGGGCGGGGGGGACCAAGAGACCCAGTACTTC
>TRBV18|few|TRBD1|TRBJ1-2
CASSPAAGGDYGYTF
TGTGCCAGCTCACCAGCGGCAGGGGGCGACTATGGCTACACCTTC
>TRBV7-2|-|-|TRBJ2-4
CASSVSLHGNIQYF
TGTGCCAGCAGCGTATCTTTACATGGAAACATTCAGTACTTC
>TRBV2|-|TRBD1|TRBJ2-2
CASRPGTGLGELFF
TGTGCCAGCAGGCCCGGGACAGGGCTTGGGGAGCTGTTTTTT
>TRBV9|-|TRBD2|TRBJ2-7
CASSVGGGRGEQYF
TGTGCCAGCAGCGTAGGTGGGGGGAGGGGCGAGCAGTACTTC
>TRBV4-2|-|TRBD2|TRBJ2-3
CASSQEVAGAPTDTQYF
TGTGCCAGCAGCCAAGAGGTAGCGGGGGCGCCGACAGATACGCAGTATTTT
>TRBV11-1|-|-|TRBJ1-2
CASSLNGDGYTF
TGTGCCAGCAGCTTAAATGGAGACGGCTACACCTTC
>TRBV19|-|-|TRBJ2-2
CASKVKGGTGELFF
TGTGCCAGTAAAGTTAAGGGGGGCACCGGGGAGCTGTTTTTT
>TRBV7-2|-|-|TRBJ1-1
CASSLDRNTEAFF
TGTGCCAGCAGCTTGGACAGGAACACTGAAGCTTTCTTT
>TRBV5-1|-|TRBD1|TRBJ2-7
CASSSRPDRVPYEQYF
TGCGCCAGCAGCTCAAGACCAGACAGGGTCCCTTACGAGCAGTACTTC
>TRBV15|-|TRBD2|TRBJ2-3
CATSRGLGLANTDTQYF
TGTGCCACCAGCAGAGGCCTGGGACTAGCGAACACAGATACGCAGTATTTT
>TRBV7-6|-|TRBD2|TRBJ2-2
CASSHKSGVTGELFF
TGTGCCAGCAGCCATAAAAGCGGGGTGACCGGGGAGCTGTTTTTT
>TRBV10-3|-|-|TRBJ2-2
CAISENPNTGELFF
TGTGCCATCAGTGAAAATCCAAACACCGGGGAGCTGTTTTTT
>TRBV6-4|-|TRBD2|TRBJ2-1
CASSDSSGGANEQFF
TGTGCCAGCAGTGACTCTAGCGGGGGGGCCAATGAGCAGTTCTTC
>TRBV6-6|once|-|TRBJ2-5
CASSYGQETQYF
TGTGCCAGCAGTTACGGGCAAGAGACCCAGTACTTC
>TRBV6-1|once|-|TRBJ1-4
CASSGVGRGRFATNEKLFF
TGTGCCAGCAGTGGTGTGGGCAGGGGTAGATTTGCAACTAATGAAAAACTGTTTTTT
>TRBV2|-|TRBD2|TRBJ2-1
CASSVAGDYNEQFF
TGTGCCAGCAGTGTGGCGGGGGATTACAATGAGCAGTTCTTC
>TRBV5-4|-|-|TRBJ1-2
CASSLSERGRGYGYTF
TGTGCCAGCAGCTTGTCTGAGAGGGGTAGGGGCTATGGCTACACCTTC
>TRBV19|-|TRBD1|TRBJ2-3
CASGMGQWGDTQYF
TGTGCCAGTGGAATGGGACAGTGGGGGGATACGCAGTATTTT
>TRBV5-4|once|-|TRBJ2-5
CASSLDREFWETQYF
TGTGCCAGCAGCTTGGACCGGGAGTTTTGGGAGACCCAGTACTTC
>TRBV5-1|once|-|TRBJ1-2
CASSSWKTGDYGYTF
TGCGCCAGCAGCTCGTGGAAAACCGGGGACTATGGCTACACCTTC
>TRBV15|-|-|TRBJ2-7
CATSRELDRYTYEQYF
TGTGCCACCAGCAGAGAATTAGACAGGTACACCTACGAGCAGTACTTC
>TRBV19|-|-|TRBJ1-5
CATRSQGISNQPQHF
TGTGCCACGAGGAGTCAGGGTATTAGCAATCAGCCCCAGCATTTT
>TRBV13|-|-|TRBJ1-1
CASSLRGAGEAFF
TGTGCCAGCAGCTTACGGGGCGCGGGTGAAGCTTTCTTT
>TRBV4-1|-|-|TRBJ2-5
CASSQGHGSLTQETQYF
TGCGCCAGCAGCCAGGGTCATGGAAGCCTCACCCAAGAGACCCAGTACTTC
>TRBV12-5|few|TRBD1|TRBJ1-2
CASAPLDRTYGYTF
TGTGCTAGTGCCCCTTTGGACAGGACCTATGGCTACACCTTC
>TRBV4-1|-|TRBD1|TRBJ1-1
CASSQTGDSFYTEAFF
TGCGCCAGCAGCCAAACAGGGGACAGCTTTTACACTGAAGCTTTCTTT
>TRBV18|few|-|TRBJ1-6
CASSRRTENSPLHF
TGTGCCAGCTCACGTAGGACAGAGAATTCACCCCTCCACTTT
>TRBV6-5|-|TRBD1|TRBJ1-3
CASSLLTGVGNTIYF
TGTGCCAGCAGTTTACTCACAGGGGTCGGAAACACCATATATTTT
>TRBV27|-|-|TRBJ1-1
CASSPGPNTEAFF
TGTGCCAGCAGTCCTGGACCCAACACTGAAGCTTTCTTT
>TRBV19|few|-|TRBJ1-5
CASSIVAGAGQPQHF
TGTGCCAGTAGTATAGTGGCGGGGGCAGGTCAGCCCCAGCATTTT
>TRBV29-1|few|-|TRBJ1-5
CSVGGHSNQPQHF
TGCAGCGTTGGCGGTCATAGCAATCAGCCCCAGCATTTT
>TRBV7-2|-|-|TRBJ1-4
CASSLATVWGGNEKLFF
TGTGCCAGCAGCTTAGCCACAGTTTGGGGGGGTAATGAAAAACTGTTTTTT
>TRBV5-1|once|-|TRBJ2-5
CASSLASGRQKTQYF
TGCGCCAGCAGCTTGGCTTCGGGCCGCCAAAAGACCCAGTACTTC
>TRBV4-3|-|-|TRBJ2-7
CASSQGMNGGASSYEQYF
TGCGCCAGCAGCCAAGGAATGAATGGAGGGGCCTCCTCCTACGAGCAGTACTTC
>TRBV7-2|-|-|TRBJ2-1
CASSLLGGSYNEQFF
TGTGCCAGCAGCTTACTGGGGGGCTCCTACAATGAGCAGTTCTTC
>TRBV14|once|TRBD1|TRBJ2-7
CASRTGTGYGEQYF
TGTGCCAGTCGCACCGGGACAGGGTACGGCGAGCAGTACTTC